This T cell receptor (beta chain) is drawn from a study of T cells in localized non-small cell lung cancer. Data came from immunoSEQ multiplex PCR; TCRdb stores just in-frame clones and leaves some out. The sample has some 20,000 clones, 90% seen once. CDR1 is SEHNR, CDR2 FQNEAQ, per germline (reference sequence). The V gene lost 5 bases and the J gene lost 5 bases, with 12 bases spanning the gap. This CDR3 comprises 13 residues. The gene calls are TRBV7-9 and TRBJ2-5; D gene unclear. Sequencing used peripheral blood, obtained before any cancer treatment. The receptor was derived from a woman aged 40 to 75 with stage I lung adenocarcinoma. The CDR3 loop is CASSRPVGETQYF. CDR3 nucleotide sequence: TGTGCCAGCAGCCGGCCAGTTGGGGAGACCCAGTACTTC.